This TCR beta chain was obtained from a study of CD8 T cells in ankylosing spondylitis. Germline V gives CDR1 ENHRY, CDR2 SYGVKD. This CDR3 is 15 amino acids long. V lost 9 bases and J lost 5; bases outside the gene matches: 13. TCRdb re-called the 5' RACE reads with MiXCR, one entry per CDR3 protein. In the table there are some 240,000 distinct CDR3 sequences, about a sixth of which are singletons. The V and J genes are TRBV10-3 and TRBJ2-1, with 7 bases aligning to TRBD2. The sample was blood, either unsorted or a sorted T cell fraction (not recorded which). The origin of this receptor is a male donor with ankylosing spondylitis or in good health (not recorded which). The CDR3 DNA sequence: TGTGCCATTAGGGAGGGTGGAACGGTGGACAATGAGCAGTTCTTC. Its protein is CAIREGGTVDNEQFF.